These 30 T cell receptor beta chains were sequenced from one sample in a study of regulatory T cells in long-lasting Graves disease. Time point reported: newly diagnosed GD, antithyroid drugs for less than 3 months. There was RNA extracted from PBMCs, and the TCR library was made from it. The TCR beta library used iRepertoire HTBI primers with Arm-PCR amplification of CDR3. TCRdb used MiXCR to reprocess the multiplex PCR reads, holding one entry per CDR3 protein. This table holds roughly 350,000 distinct CDR3 sequences, 16% found once. This same sample was also part of a study on T cells in Graves' hyperthyroidism and ophthalmopathy.

Sequenced here: peripheral blood mononuclear cells (PBMCs), sampled at new diagnosis, from a patient treated with antithyroid drugs. The receptors stem from a man in his forties with Graves disease.

The CDR3 is CASSIGRPALWWTEAFF. Written as DNA, the CDR3 is TGTGCCAGTAGTATAGGGCGGCCAGCGCTGTGGTGGACTGAAGCTTTCTTT. The chain combines TRBV19 with TRBJ1-1; D unresolved. The CDR3 sequence is 17 residues long. In germline, CDR1 is LNHDA, CDR2 SQIVND (reference sequence). Trimming took off 1 base at V and 5 bases at J, with 20 bases between the two ends. The entire variable domain, with the rest obtained from reference TRBV19 and TRBJ1-1, is as follows: DGGITQSPKYLFRKEGQNVTLSCEQNLNHDAMYWYRQDPGQGLRLIYYSQIVNDFQKGDIAEGYSVSREKKESFPLTVTSAQKNPTAFYLCASSIGRPALWWTEAFFGQGTRLTVV.

This clonotype was seen many times. V is TRBV20-1 and J is TRBJ1-6; a weak D match, TRBD1 (5 bases). The CDR3 length is 15 residues. Trimming removed 3 bases from V and 9 bases from J, with 18 bases in between. Germline values: CDR1 DFQATT, CDR2 SNEGSKA (reference sequence). DNA for the CDR3: TGCAGTGCTAGCGAGTTAGGACAAGGGTCTTCACCCCTCCACTTT. Protein product: CSASELGQGSSPLHF.

V usage is TRBV27 and J usage is TRBJ2-5; 15 bases agree with TRBD2. This CDR3 is built from 17 residues. V shed 6 bases, J shed 5 bases, and the junction held 10 bases outside the gene matches. Germline CDR1 MNHEY, CDR2 SMNVEV (reference sequence). The chain's CDR3 is CASRSPGLAGGRETQYF. The CDR3 DNA follows: TGTGCCAGCAGGTCACCGGGACTAGCGGGGGGTAGGGAGACCCAGTACTTC.

Points on this clonotype: A much larger clone is a single base away; this may be a read error. J is TRBJ2-1 and V is TRBV6-1; unclear D gene. The CDR3 has 14 amino acids. Per germline, CDR1 MNHNS and CDR2 SASEGT. CDR3 protein: CTSSGGKPGNEQFF. The CDR3 nucleotides are TGTACCAGCTCCGGCGGAAAACCGGGCAATGAGCAGTTCTTC.

This clonotype was seen ten or more times. The rearrangement uses TRBV20-1 and TRBJ2-3, with unresolved D. Trimming pared 1 base from V and 1 base from J, leaving 18 bases between. The germline V gene has CDR1 DFQATT and CDR2 SNEGSKA (reference sequence). The CDR3 spans 17 residues. The CDR3, as DNA: TGCAGTGCTAGAGGTCTCTACTCAGACGTGGGCACAGATACGCAGTATTTT. Protein: CSARGLYSDVGTDTQYF.

This clonotype was found many times. The chain links TRBV6-1 to TRBJ2-3, with 11 bases identical to TRBD2. Germline CDR1 and CDR2: MNHNS and SASEGT. With V trimmed by 9 bases and J by 9 bases, 11 bases remained unmatched. The CDR3 totals 14 residues. The CDR3: CASPGLAVRYTQYF. In nucleotides, the CDR3 is TGTGCCAGTCCGGGACTAGCGGTTCGGTACACGCAGTATTTT.

This clonotype was observed a single time. Being one base from a much bigger clone, this may be a read error. This chain joins TRBV24-1 and TRBJ1-1, with a weak D call TRBD1 (5 bases). The CDR3 is made up of 16 amino acids. Germline V gives CDR1 KGHDR, CDR2 SFDVKD. V lost 4 bases and J 4 bases, leaving 18 bases between the germline ends. This CDR3 is CATSEPVDRITTEAFF. CDR3 in DNA: TGTGCCACCAGTGAACCTGTCGACAGAATAACCACTGAAGCTTTCTTT.

This sequence joins TRBV27 and TRBJ1-2; perhaps TRBD1 as D (6 bases). CDR1 and CDR2 from the germline V gene are MNHEY and SMNVEV (reference sequence). Trimming removed 3 bases from V and 7 bases from J, with 12 bases in between. The CDR3 is made up of 13 amino acids. In DNA form, the CDR3 reads TGTGCCAGCAGTTTCGTTACAGGGTTTGGCTACACCTTC. Amino acids: CASSFVTGFGYTF.

Notes on this clonotype: A much larger clone sits a single nucleotide away, making a read error possible. A read error is likely, as this CDR3 ends without the conserved phenylalanine or tryptophan. The V call is TRBV9, the J call TRBJ2-2, with 8 nucleotides matching TRBD1. CDR3 length: 16 amino acids. The germline gives CDR1 SGDLS, CDR2 YYNGEE. With V trimmed by 5 bases and J by 6 bases, 12 bases remained unmatched. CDR3 nucleotides: TGTGCCAGCAGTCCCGAGGGGCTGACAGGGGCCGGGGAGCTGTTTTCT. It yields the protein CASSPEGLTGAGELFS.

This clonotype came up once. V usage is TRBV10-3 and J usage is TRBJ2-6; 7 bases align to TRBD1. The CDR3 is 17 residues long. Germline V gene data show CDR1 as ENHRY and CDR2 as SYGVKD. V shed 4 bases, J shed 0 bases, and the junction held 6 bases outside the gene matches. CDR3 protein: CAISGSTGLSGANVLTF. The CDR3 DNA follows: TGTGCCATCAGTGGATCGACAGGGCTCTCTGGGGCCAACGTCCTGACTTTC.

This clonotype was seen repeatedly, ten times or more. This chain uses TRBV5-1 with TRBJ2-7; D call uncertain. This CDR3 spans 13 amino acids. Trimming left V 4 bases short and J 3 bases short, with 11 bases between. CDR1 and CDR2 from the germline V gene are SGHRS and YFSETQ. In DNA form, the CDR3 reads TGCGCCAGCAGCGATTTGGACGGCTACGAGCAGTACTTC. Translating gives CASSDLDGYEQYF.

This clonotype turned up a few times. The chain combines TRBV7-2 with TRBJ2-2; 8 positions agree with TRBD1. V shed 5 bases and J 3 bases; nucleotides not matched to a gene: 5. Germline V gene sequence: CDR1 SGHTA, CDR2 FQGNSA. CDR3 length: 15 residues. The CDR3 bases are TGTGCCAGCAGCATTCAGGGGGCGCACACCGGGGAGCTGTTTTTT. This translates into CASSIQGAHTGELFF.

This clonotype has only a few counts. The V gene is TRBV5-4, the J gene TRBJ2-6; D unresolved. The CDR3 covers 14 residues. V was shortened by 4 bases and J by 3 bases, with 8 bases between the two germline ends. Germline CDR1 is SGHNT and CDR2 is YYREEE (reference sequence). Here the CDR3 reads CASSPLFGANVLTF. The CDR3, as DNA: TGTGCCAGCAGCCCACTATTTGGGGCCAACGTCCTGACTTTC.

This clonotype was seen only a few times. The gene calls are TRBV7-8 and TRBJ1-2; D perhaps matches TRBD1 (6 bases). The germline V and J ends were trimmed by 2 bases and 2 bases, with 12 bases remaining between them. The CDR3 contains 15 residues. Per germline, CDR1 SGHVS and CDR2 FQNEAQ. DNA of the CDR3: TGTGCCAGCAGCTTACGGGGGGGCGCGAACTATGGCTACACCTTC. Encoded protein: CASSLRGGANYGYTF.

The chain recombines TRBV30 with TRBJ1-1; 7 nucleotides match TRBD1. The CDR3 loop spans 16 amino acids. Germline CDR1 and CDR2: GTSNPN and SVGIG (reference sequence). Germline trimming cut 0 bases from V and 5 bases from J; bases unmatched to any gene: 12. CDR3 in DNA: TGTGCCTGGAGTGTAATCCCAGGGGGTTTTCGGACTGAAGCTTTCTTT. Amino acid sequence: CAWSVIPGGFRTEAFF.

This clonotype showed up many times. V is TRBV27 and J is TRBJ2-5; TRBD2 matches 16 bases. The germline CDR1 and CDR2 sequences are MNHEY and SMNVEV (reference sequence). CDR3 size: 17 residues. V shed 6 bases and J 3 bases; nucleotides not matched to a gene: 7. CDR3 nucleotides: TGTGCCAGCAGCTCACTGGGACTAGCGGGGGGGAAAGAGACCCAGTACTTC. Translated, it gives CASSSLGLAGGKETQYF.

Ten or more counts support this clonotype. This chain uses TRBV12-3 or TRBV12-4 with TRBJ1-2; D is perhaps TRBD1 (6 bases). Between the trimmed V and J ends, which lost 5 bases and 8 bases, there was a span of 12 bases. CDR3 length: 12 residues. The CDR3 nucleotides read TGTGCCAGCAGTGACCCACAGGGCGGCTACACCTTC. It translates to CASSDPQGGYTF.

This clonotype has more than one count but fewer than ten. Given a much more abundant clone one base away, this may be a read error. The genes are TRBV20-1 and TRBJ1-4, with D uncertain. V was cut by 5 bases and J by 4 bases, with 11 bases left in between. Germline CDR1 DFQATT, CDR2 SNEGSKA (reference sequence). CDR3 size: 13 residues. Here the CDR3 reads CSASGSFNEKLFF. CDR3 nucleotide sequence: TGCAGTGCTTCGGGCAGCTTTAATGAAAAACTGTTTTTT.

Ten or more counts support this clonotype. The chain is built from TRBV20-1 and TRBJ2-3, with D hard to call. Trimming removed 0 bases at V and 8 bases at J, with 6 bases between. From germline, CDR1 is DFQATT and CDR2 SNEGSKA (reference sequence). The CDR3 consists of 11 residues. The CDR3 DNA is TGCAGTGCTAGAGATCCACCTACGCAGTATTTT. It specifies CSARDPPTQYF.

The chain joins TRBV24-1 to TRBJ2-7; D is tentatively TRBD1 or TRBD2 (5 bases each). The CDR3 is made up of 12 amino acids. Germline assignment: CDR1 KGHDR and CDR2 SFDVKD. V lost 10 bases and J 3 bases, leaving 12 bases between the germline ends. The CDR3 loop is CATEGQNYEQYF. The CDR3 DNA is TGTGCCACTGAGGGGCAGAACTACGAGCAGTACTTC.

This sequence joins TRBV6-5 and TRBJ2-1; D is ambiguous. This CDR3 is 17 amino acids long. CDR1 and CDR2 from the germline V gene are MNHEY and SVGAGI. V was shortened by 0 bases and J by 5 bases, with 17 bases between the two germline ends. CDR3 protein: CASSYSIGPTGHNEQFF. CDR3 nucleotide sequence: TGTGCCAGCAGTTACTCGATTGGACCTACTGGGCACAATGAGCAGTTCTTC.

The chain recombines TRBV2 with TRBJ2-5; TRBD2 matches 8 bases. Germline V gives CDR1 SNHLY, CDR2 FYNNEI. The V and J ends lost 7 bases and 2 bases, in that order; junction bases with no gene match: 9. This CDR3 region has 15 residues. In nucleotides, the CDR3 is TGTGCCAGCAAGAATCGCGCGGGGGGACAAGAGACCCAGTACTTC. This codes for CASKNRAGGQETQYF.

A single count supports this clonotype. The junction departs from the called germline gene at one end, perhaps through a read error. The chain combines TRBV10-2 with TRBJ1-2, with D unclear. This CDR3 comprises 13 residues. Per germline, CDR1 WSHSY and CDR2 SAAADI. The CDR3 DNA reads as TGTGCCAGCAGCCAAGTGCCGGAAGGGAGTACAATCTTC. This encodes CASSQVPEGSTIF.

In this sample, this clonotype turned up many times. The genes are TRBV27 and TRBJ1-3; D perhaps matches TRBD1 (5 bases). The CDR3 is 15 amino acids. The V end lost 1 base, the J end lost 4 bases, and 11 bases lay between the germline ends. In germline, CDR1 is MNHEY, CDR2 SMNVEV (reference sequence). The CDR3 reads CASSLWWGSGNTIYF. For the CDR3, the DNA is TGTGCCAGCAGTTTATGGTGGGGGTCAGGAAACACCATATATTTT.

The CDR3 here is CAWSVLGGGSYNEQFF. The CDR3, as DNA: TGTGCCTGGAGTGTACTGGGCGGGGGCTCCTACAATGAGCAGTTCTTC. This sequence joins TRBV30 and TRBJ2-1; 7 nucleotides line up with TRBD2. After removal of 0 bases from V and 0 bases from J, the junction contained 5 bases not matched to a gene. CDR3 length equals 16 residues. Germline-derived CDR1 and CDR2 are GTSNPN and SVGIG (reference sequence).

This clonotype was counted a single time. A far larger clone is off by one base, so a read error is likely. V and J are TRBV28 and TRBJ1-2; 8 nucleotides match TRBD1. The CDR3 is 13 residues long. Per germline, CDR1 MDHEN and CDR2 SYDVKM. CDR3 in DNA: TGTGCCAGCAGTCAGGGGGCATACTATGGCTACATCTTC. Amino acids: CASSQGAYYGYIF.

This clonotype was observed a few times. CDR3 loop: CASSPSLTDSGNTIYF. DNA of the CDR3: TGTGCCAGCTCACCAAGTTTGACAGACTCTGGAAACACCATATATTTT. The V and J genes are TRBV18 and TRBJ1-3, with D maybe TRBD1 (5 bases). The CDR3 is made up of 16 amino acids. Germline V gene data show CDR1 as KGHSH and CDR2 as LQKENI. V lost 2 bases and J lost 0, with 11 bases in between.

This clonotype was observed many times. V usage is TRBV5-1 and J usage is TRBJ2-5, with 8 bases aligning to TRBD1. Germline-derived CDR1 and CDR2 are SGHRS and YFSETQ. The junction had 6 bases not matched to a gene; V was cut back by 0 bases and J by 5 bases. This CDR3 is built from 15 residues. CDR3: CASSLGTGLEETQYF. CDR3 bases: TGCGCCAGCAGCTTGGGGACAGGGCTAGAGGAGACCCAGTACTTC.

This clonotype showed up just a few times. The chain joins TRBV3-1 to TRBJ2-6; D unresolved. Trimming took off 3 bases at V and 3 bases at J, with 6 bases between the two ends. Per germline, CDR1 LGHDT and CDR2 YNNKEL (reference sequence). This CDR3 is built from 14 residues. The CDR3 DNA is TGTGCCAGCAGCCAGAGAGATGGGGCCAACGTCCTGACTTTC. Translation: CASSQRDGANVLTF.

This clonotype was picked up one time. V is TRBV10-3 and J is TRBJ2-1, with TRBD2 matching over 9 bases. The germline gives CDR1 ENHRY, CDR2 SYGVKD. The CDR3 totals 17 residues. Germline trimming cut 0 bases from V and 5 bases from J; bases unmatched to any gene: 8. As DNA, the CDR3 is TGTGCCATCAGTGAGTCGAGGCGGGGGGGCGTCGACAATGAGCAGTTCTTC. As protein: CAISESRRGGVDNEQFF.